These T cell receptor beta chains were read from a single sample in a study of shared clonotypes between healthy human individuals. TCRdb keeps only in-frame clones here, not all; method: immunoSEQ multiplex PCR. The table shows around 2,000,000 clones, with about 93% occurring only once. Sample: naive CD8+ T cells from PBMCs. The receptor set was obtained from a man between 18 and 29 years old in good health. Some clones in this sample may be carry-over from other donors' samples. Each CDR3 is given with its conserved first and last residue. D genes are given only for firm matches. Clone size is given for some rows only: seen once, a few or many times, or a class if the clone is expanded.

NA	NA	TRBJ1-1	TRBV28	TGTGCCAGCAGTTTTGGCAGGCAGGTGACTGAAGCTTTCTTT	CASSFGRQVTEAFF
NA	NA	TRBJ1-4	TRBV4-3	TGCGCCAGCAGCCAGGATGAGGGGGATGAAAAACTGTTTTTT	CASSQDEGDEKLFF
NA	TRBD2	TRBJ2-7	TRBV2	TGTGCCAGCAGAGGGGGTAGCGGGGGCGCTCACCTCCGATTGTGGTACTTC	CASRGGSGGAHLRLWYF
NA	NA	TRBJ1-1	TRBV15	TGTGCCACCAGCAGATCCATGAAGGGCCAGGTGAACACTGAAGCTTTCTTT	CATSRSMKGQVNTEAFF
NA	TRBD1	TRBJ2-5	TRBV5-6	TGTGCCAGCAGCTGGGGACAGGGGGGAGAGACCCAGTACTTC	CASSWGQGGETQYF
NA	NA	TRBJ1-2	TRBV11-2	TGTGCCAGCAGCTTCCGATTTGGGGATGGCTACACCTTC	CASSFRFGDGYTF
NA	NA	TRBJ2-1	TRBV20-1	TGCAGTGCTAGCCGGCGGTTCTTC	CSASRRFF
NA	NA	TRBJ1-1	TRBV5-4	TGTGCCACCCCACGAGCTTTCTTT	CATPRAFF
once	NA	TRBJ2-2	TRBV7-9	TGTGCCAGCAGCTCATCGGGGCCCACCGGGGAGCTGTTTTTT	CASSSSGPTGELFF
NA	NA	TRBJ1-4	TRBV7-2	TGTGCCAGCAGCTTAGTGCCCGGACTGCGTGAAAAACTGTTTTTT	CASSLVPGLREKLFF
NA	NA	TRBJ1-5	TRBV19	TGTGCCAGTAGTAGGGTAGGGACGTTACCAGGGTACAATCAGCCCCAGCATTTT	CASSRVGTLPGYNQPQHF